This TCR beta chain appears in the sequencing data of a study of blood T cell repertoires in COVID-19. Overall study: The United States, Italy and Spain supplied acute and convalescent COVID-19 samples. PBMCs, B-cell-depleted T cells, or T cells were the source of the cDNA or gDNA that made up the material.

Germline CDR1 is MGHRA and CDR2 is YSYEKL. The CDR3 has 17 amino acids. The ends were cut back, 0 bases at V and 6 bases at J, with 19 bases in the middle. The data were produced by immunoSEQ multiplex PCR, yet TCRdb's version contains in-frame clones alone and is incomplete. Among about 75,000 clones listed, 70% to 85% were seen once. Sequencing input: peripheral blood. The receptor was isolated from a woman aged 50 to 60 with acute or convalescent COVID-19. The genes are TRBV4-1 and TRBJ2-3, with D tentatively TRBD2 (6 bases). The CDR3 DNA follows: TGCGCCAGCAGCCAAGACCGTCCGGGCGAGGAGGGGGATACGCAGTATTTT. Amino acid sequence: CASSQDRPGEEGDTQYF.